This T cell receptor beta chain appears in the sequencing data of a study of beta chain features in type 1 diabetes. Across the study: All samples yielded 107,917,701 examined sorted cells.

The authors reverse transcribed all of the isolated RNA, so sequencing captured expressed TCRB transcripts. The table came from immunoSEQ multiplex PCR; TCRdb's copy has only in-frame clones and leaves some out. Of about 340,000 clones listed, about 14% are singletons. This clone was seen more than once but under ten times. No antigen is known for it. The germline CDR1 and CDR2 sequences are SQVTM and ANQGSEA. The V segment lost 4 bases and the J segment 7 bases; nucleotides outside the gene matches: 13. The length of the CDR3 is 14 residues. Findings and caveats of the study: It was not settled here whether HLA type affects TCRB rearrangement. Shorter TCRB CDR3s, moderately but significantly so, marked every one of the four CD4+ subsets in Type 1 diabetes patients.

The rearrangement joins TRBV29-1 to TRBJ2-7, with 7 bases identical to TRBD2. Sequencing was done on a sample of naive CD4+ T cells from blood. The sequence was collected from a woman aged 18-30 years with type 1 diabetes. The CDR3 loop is CSVAIGLGRLEQYF. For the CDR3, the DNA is TGCAGCGTTGCGATAGGACTAGGGCGCTTGGAGCAGTACTTC.